The entry below gives a single T cell receptor (beta chain) sequence along with its context. Its antigen is not identified. The sample is drawn from a study of cytomegalovirus exposure and HLA in healthy donors. Overall study findings and caveats: In vitro data verified three CMV-associated chains as specific for CMV antigens. Data from an earlier analysis indicated that most TCR beta V segments were productive either about 87% or about 30% of the time.

V was pared by 5 bases and J by 1 base, with 13 bases of the junction left unmatched. The CDR3 sequence is 18 residues long. CDR1 and CDR2 from the germline V gene are SGDLS and YYNGEE. Participants comprised healthy donors of bone marrow. This donor's file did not include a recorded CMV serostatus. Both 60 Vbeta primers and 13 Jbeta primers went into the PCR. Data came from immunoSEQ multiplex PCR; TCRdb stores just in-frame clones and leaves some out. The top ten clones hold 1.3% of a sample with 200,000 to 250,000 clones, 70% to 90% of them seen once. The sequence was obtained from a human donor in good health. The rearrangement joins TRBV9 to TRBJ2-2; 8 bases fit TRBD2. The specimen sequenced was PBMCs. The CDR3 loop reads CASRPSLRGRLNTGELFF. Here the CDR3 DNA reads TGTGCCAGCAGGCCCTCCCTACGCGGGAGGTTGAACACCGGGGAGCTGTTTTTT.